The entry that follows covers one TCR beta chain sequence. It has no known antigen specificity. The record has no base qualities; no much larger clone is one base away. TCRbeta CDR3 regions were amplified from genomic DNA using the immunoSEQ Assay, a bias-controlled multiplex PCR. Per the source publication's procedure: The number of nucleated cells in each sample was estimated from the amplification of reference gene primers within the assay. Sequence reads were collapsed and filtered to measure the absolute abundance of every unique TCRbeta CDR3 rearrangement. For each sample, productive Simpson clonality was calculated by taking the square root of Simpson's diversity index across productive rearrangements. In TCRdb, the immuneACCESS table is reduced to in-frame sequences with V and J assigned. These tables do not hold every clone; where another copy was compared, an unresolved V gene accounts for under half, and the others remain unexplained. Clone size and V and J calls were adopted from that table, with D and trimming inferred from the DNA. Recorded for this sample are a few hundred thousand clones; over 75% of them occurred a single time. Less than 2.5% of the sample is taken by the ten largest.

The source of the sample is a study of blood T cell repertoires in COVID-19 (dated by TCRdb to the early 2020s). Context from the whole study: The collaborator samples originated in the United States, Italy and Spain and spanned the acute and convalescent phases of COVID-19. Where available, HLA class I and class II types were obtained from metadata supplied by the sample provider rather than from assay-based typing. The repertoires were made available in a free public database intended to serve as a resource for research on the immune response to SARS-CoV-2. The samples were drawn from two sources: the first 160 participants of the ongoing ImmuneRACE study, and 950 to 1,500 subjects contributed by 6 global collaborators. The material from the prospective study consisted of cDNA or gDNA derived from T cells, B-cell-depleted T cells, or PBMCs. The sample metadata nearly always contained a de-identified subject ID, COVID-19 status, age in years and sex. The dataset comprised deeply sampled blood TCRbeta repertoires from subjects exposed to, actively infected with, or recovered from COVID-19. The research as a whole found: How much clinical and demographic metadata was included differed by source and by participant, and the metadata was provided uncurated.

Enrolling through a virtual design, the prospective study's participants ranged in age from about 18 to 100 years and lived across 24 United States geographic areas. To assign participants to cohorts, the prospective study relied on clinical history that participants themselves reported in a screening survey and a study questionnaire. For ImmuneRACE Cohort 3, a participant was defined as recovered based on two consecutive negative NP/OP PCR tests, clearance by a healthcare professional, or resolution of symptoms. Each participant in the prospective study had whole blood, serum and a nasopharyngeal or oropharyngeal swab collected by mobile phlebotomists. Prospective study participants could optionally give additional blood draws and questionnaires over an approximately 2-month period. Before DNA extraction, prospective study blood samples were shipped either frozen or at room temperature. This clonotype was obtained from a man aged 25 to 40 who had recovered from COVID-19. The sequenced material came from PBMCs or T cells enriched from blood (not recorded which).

This receptor carries the CDR3 CASSGRFNRNYGYTF. The DNA sequence is as follows: TGTGCCAGCAGTGGTCGCTTCAACAGAAACTATGGCTACACCTTC. The chain joins TRBV2 to TRBJ1-2; the D gene identity is not certain. The germline V gene sets CDR1 to SNHLY and CDR2 to FYNNEI. Between the V and J ends, shortened by 4 bases and 2 bases respectively, the junction contains 14 bases. The CDR3 starts with the cysteine, ends with the phenylalanine, and has 15 residues. The DNA shown is the 45-base CDR3, in frame from base 1.